The TCR beta chain under discussion was sequenced for a study of blood T cells in healthy people across ages. This clonotype was found a few times. One junction end disagrees with the germline gene, perhaps due to a read error. It was with a sample-barcoded 5' primer and a J-beta primer mix that a second PCR of about 7 to 12 cycles was run. Any given sample supplied a minimum of 3 million CDR3-containing paired-end reads. TCRdb processed the 5' RACE reads anew with MiXCR; each CDR3 protein has one entry. The sample includes around 990,000 distinct CDR3 sequences, under 30% seen only once; the top ten take around 0.75%. This sample also belongs to another study, concerning T cells of mothers and their children.

This TCR derives from a girl aged 2 to 9 in good health. Sequencing input: blood.

CDR3 nucleotide sequence: TGTGCCAGCAGCGCGCGGGACACCTTCCAAGAGGCCCAGTACTTC. Its protein is CASSARDTFQEAQYF. The chain recombines TRBV9 with TRBJ2-5, with D perhaps assigned TRBD1 or TRBD2 (6 bases each). The CDR3 sequence is 15 residues long. CDR1 is SGDLS, CDR2 YYNGEE, per germline.